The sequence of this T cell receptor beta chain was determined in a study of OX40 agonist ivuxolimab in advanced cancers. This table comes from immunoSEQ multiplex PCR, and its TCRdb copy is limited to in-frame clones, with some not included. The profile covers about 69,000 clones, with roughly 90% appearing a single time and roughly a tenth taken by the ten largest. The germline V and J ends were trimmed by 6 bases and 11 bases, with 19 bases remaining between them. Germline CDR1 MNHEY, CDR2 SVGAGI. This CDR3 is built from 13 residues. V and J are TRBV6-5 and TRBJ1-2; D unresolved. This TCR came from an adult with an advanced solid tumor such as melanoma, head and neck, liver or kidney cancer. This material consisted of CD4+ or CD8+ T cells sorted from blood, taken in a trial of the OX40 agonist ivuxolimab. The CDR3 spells CASRTRTPSLYTF. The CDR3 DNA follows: TGTGCCAGCAGAACTAGGACTCCCTCCCTTTACACCTTC.